This TCR beta chain was sequenced during a study of blood T cell repertoires in COVID-19. Study-wide background: In each case, the material was cDNA or gDNA derived from T cells, B-cell-depleted T cells, or PBMCs.

This CDR3 contains 17 residues. Germline CDR1 SGHNT, CDR2 YENEEA. As regards this clone: At one boundary the junction diverges from the germline segment, which might be a read error.

TCRdb's copy holds only in-frame clones and misses some; the assay was immunoSEQ multiplex PCR. The sample records hundreds of thousands of clones, less than 90% being singletons. Source material: PBMCs or T cells enriched from blood (not recorded which). The chain links TRBV11-3 to TRBJ2-3; 7 bases are shared with TRBD1. The TCR originated in a woman in her twenties or thirties who had been exposed to COVID-19. The CDR3 sequence: CASSLGTDLKSTDAQYF. The DNA of the CDR3 is TGTGCCAGCAGCCTCGGGACAGACTTAAAAAGCACAGATGCGCAGTATTTT.